Following are 19 T cell receptor beta chains from one sample sequenced in a study of cytomegalovirus exposure and HLA in healthy donors. Both 60 Vbeta primers and 13 Jbeta primers went into the PCR. Sequencing was performed with immunoSEQ multiplex PCR; in TCRdb, only in-frame clones are kept and a portion is missing. The sample records approximately 160,000 clones, more than 80% being singletons. Material: PBMCs. The source of these receptors is a woman younger than 35 in good health and CMV-seronegative.

The chain has TRBV27 and TRBJ2-2, with D possibly being TRBD1 (5 bases). Germline V gives CDR1 MNHEY, CDR2 SMNVEV (reference sequence). The CDR3 is made up of 15 amino acids. Trimming took off 3 bases at V and 4 bases at J, with 12 bases between the two ends. CDR3 amino acids: CASSFGQGGTGELFF. The CDR3 DNA sequence: TGTGCCAGCAGTTTCGGCCAGGGCGGCACCGGGGAGCTGTTTTTT.

This clone was seen more than once but under ten times. The chain couples TRBV2 to TRBJ1-1; perhaps TRBD1 as D (6 bases). Deletions cut 7 bases from V and 6 bases from J, with 12 bases between. The germline gives CDR1 SNHLY, CDR2 FYNNEI. There are 12 residues in the CDR3. CDR3 region: CASNGGGPEAFF. In DNA, the CDR3 is TGTGCCAGCAATGGCGGGGGCCCTGAAGCTTTCTTT. Supplemented by reference TRBV2 and TRBJ1-1, the full variable domain reads EPEVTQTPSHQVTQMGQEVILRCVPISNHLYFYWYRQILGQKVEFLVSFYNNEISEKSEIFDDQFSVERPDGSNFTLKIRSTKLEDSAMYFCASNGGGPEAFFGQGTRLTVV.

The V call is TRBV5-1, the J call TRBJ2-1, with 9 bases matching TRBD2. The CDR3 length is 17 residues. V trimming: 3 bases; J trimming: 3 bases; junction bases outside the gene matches: 10. Germline CDR1 reads SGHRS; CDR2 reads YFSETQ. The CDR3 spells CASSSQSGGTNYNEQFF. The DNA of the CDR3 is TGCGCCAGCAGCTCTCAAAGCGGGGGGACTAACTACAATGAGCAGTTCTTC.

This chain connects TRBV18 to TRBJ1-2; TRBD1 matches at 9 bases. The CDR3 loop spans 15 amino acids. The germline V gene has CDR1 KGHSH and CDR2 LQKENI. Trimming took 3 bases from V and 9 from J; bases not matched to a gene: 11. CDR3: CASSPGTGRALSYTF. The CDR3 DNA is TGTGCCAGCTCACCCGGGACAGGGCGGGCTCTGAGCTACACCTTC.

The chain uses TRBV29-1 and TRBJ1-2; 7 positions agree with TRBD1. Trimming cost V 4 bases and J 9 bases; bases outside gene matches: 8. Germline CDR1 is SQVTM and CDR2 is ANQGSEA. The CDR3 sequence is 12 residues long. Written as DNA, the CDR3 is TGCAGCGTTGGTAGGCAGGGGGTGCGCTACACCTTC. Translating gives CSVGRQGVRYTF. The full variable domain, completed using reference TRBV29-1 and TRBJ1-2, is SAVISQKPSRDICQRGTSLTIQCQVDSQVTMMFWYRQQPGQSLTLIATANQGSEATYESGFVIDKFPISRPNLTFSTLTVSNMSPEDSSIYLCSVGRQGVRYTFGSGTRLTVV.

This clone has only a few counts. One end of the junction varies from germline; a read error may be responsible. The CDR3 coding sequence is TGTGCCAGCAGAGAAGACCGAATGGCAGGGGCCAACGTCCTGACTTTC. Protein: CASREDRMAGANVLTF. This chain links TRBV6-1 with TRBJ2-6; D gene uncertain. This CDR3 has 16 residues. The germline V gene has CDR1 MNHNS and CDR2 SASEGT.

The J gene is TRBJ2-5, the V gene TRBV6-6; 7 bases line up with TRBD2. Germline assignment: CDR1 MNHNY and CDR2 SVGAGI (reference sequence). CDR3 size: 13 residues. V lost 6 bases and J lost 1; bases outside the gene matches: 2. The CDR3 protein is CASSRTSQETQYF. DNA of the CDR3: TGTGCCAGCAGCCGGACTAGCCAAGAGACCCAGTACTTC.

The chain has TRBV10-2 and TRBJ2-3; 7 nucleotides match TRBD1. Germline V gene sequence: CDR1 WSHSY, CDR2 SAAADI. The CDR3 is made up of 15 amino acids. J lost 4 bases, V lost 8 bases, and 12 bases had no gene match. CDR3 in amino acids: CASVDTGAPADTQYF. CDR3 in DNA: TGCGCCAGCGTAGATACAGGGGCCCCCGCAGATACGCAGTATTTT.

This chain uses TRBV5-1 with TRBJ2-7; 10 nucleotides match TRBD1. There are 19 residues in the CDR3. The junction had 20 bases not matched to a gene; V was cut back by 4 bases and J by 4 bases. Per the germline V gene, CDR1 is SGHRS and CDR2 is YFSETQ. CDR3 region: CASSRQGAGATENPYEQYF. CDR3 bases: TGCGCCAGCAGCAGACAGGGGGCCGGGGCGACAGAGAATCCTTACGAGCAGTACTTC.

The V and J genes are TRBV27 and TRBJ1-2; D remains ambiguous. Germline V gene sequence: CDR1 MNHEY, CDR2 SMNVEV (reference sequence). Trimming removed 0 bases from V and 4 bases from J, with 12 bases in between. There are 15 residues in the CDR3. The CDR3 sequence is CASSLSPPGIYGYTF. The CDR3 DNA reads as TGTGCCAGCAGTTTATCGCCCCCAGGTATCTATGGCTACACCTTC.

About this clone: The identical CDR3 is also encoded by other nucleotide sequences in the sample. The chain carries TRBV6-6 and TRBJ2-7; TRBD2 might be the D (5 bases). Trimming left V 3 bases short and J 0 bases short, with 12 bases between. The germline gives CDR1 MNHNY, CDR2 SVGAGI (reference sequence). The CDR3 has 15 residues. In DNA, the CDR3 is TGTGCCAGCAGTTATGAGGGCGGGTCCTCCTACGAGCAGTACTTC. Its protein is CASSYEGGSSYEQYF.

J is TRBJ1-2 and V is TRBV10-3; 7 bases match TRBD1. The CDR3 is made up of 13 amino acids. V dropped 10 bases and J dropped 8; count of bases not matched to a gene: 13. Germline V gives CDR1 ENHRY, CDR2 SYGVKD. CDR3 in DNA: TGTGCCACCAATCCGGACAGGTCTGGCGGCTACACCTTC. Translation: CATNPDRSGGYTF.

CDR3 protein: CASSLGWSLAGGTYEQYF. The CDR3 DNA sequence: TGTGCCAGCAGCTTGGGTTGGTCGCTAGCGGGAGGGACCTACGAGCAGTACTTC. This rearrangement joins TRBV5-4 to TRBJ2-5, with 12 positions matching TRBD2. The J call could be wrong; TRBJ2-7 is a better fit for the DNA end. The CDR3 is 18 residues long. In germline, CDR1 is SGHNT, CDR2 YYREEE (reference sequence).

Written as DNA, the CDR3 is TGTGCCAGCAGTTATGCGGGGGCCAGCACAGATACGCAGTATTTT. Encoded protein: CASSYAGASTDTQYF. The rearrangement links TRBV28 to TRBJ2-3; D possibly corresponds to TRBD2 (7 bases). The CDR3 totals 15 residues. The germline V and J ends were trimmed by 4 bases and 0 bases, with 11 bases remaining between them. Looked up from germline, CDR1 is MDHEN and CDR2 is SYDVKM.

V is TRBV10-3 and J is TRBJ1-2, with TRBD1 matching over 7 bases. The CDR3 spans 15 residues. V lost 5 bases and J lost 4; bases outside the gene matches: 10. The germline V gene has CDR1 ENHRY and CDR2 SYGVKD. The CDR3 protein is CAISSRQGGVYGYTF. The DNA of the CDR3 is TGTGCCATCAGTTCTCGCCAGGGGGGTGTCTATGGCTACACCTTC.

This chain connects TRBV5-1 to TRBJ1-1, with unresolved D. The length of the CDR3 is 15 residues. CDR1 is SGHRS and CDR2 is YFSETQ in the germline V gene. The V end lost 0 bases, the J end lost 4 bases, and 13 bases lay between the germline ends. The CDR3 DNA reads TGCGCCAGCAGCTTGGAAGCACCACTGATCACTGAAGCTTTCTTT. Protein: CASSLEAPLITEAFF.

CDR3 sequence: CASSLTGHSQYF. As DNA, the CDR3 is TGCGCCAGCAGTTTGACAGGGCACTCTCAGTACTTC. The genes are TRBV23-1 and TRBJ2-4; 7 bases map to TRBD1. TRBV23-1 is reported as an ORF; its role is uncertain. The J segment lost 12 bases and the V segment lost 5 bases, leaving 7 bases of the junction unmatched. This CDR3 spans 12 amino acids.

This clone appeared once. The CDR3 loop reads CASSQFMSGLYEQYF. The CDR3 DNA follows: TGTGCCAGCAGCCAATTTATGTCGGGACTCTACGAGCAGTACTTC. The chain has TRBV28 and TRBJ2-7, with a possible D match to TRBD2 (6 bases). The CDR3 runs to 15 residues. Trimming took off 6 bases at V and 3 bases at J, with 18 bases between the two ends. CDR1 is MDHEN, CDR2 SYDVKM, per germline.

The chain couples TRBV6-5 to TRBJ1-1; no reliable D call. From germline, CDR1 is MNHEY and CDR2 SVGAGI. The CDR3 runs 12 residues. The ends were cut back, 6 bases at V and 0 bases at J, with 5 bases in the middle. The DNA for the CDR3 is TGTGCCAGCAGCAGGTTGAACACTGAAGCTTTCTTT. It specifies CASSRLNTEAFF.